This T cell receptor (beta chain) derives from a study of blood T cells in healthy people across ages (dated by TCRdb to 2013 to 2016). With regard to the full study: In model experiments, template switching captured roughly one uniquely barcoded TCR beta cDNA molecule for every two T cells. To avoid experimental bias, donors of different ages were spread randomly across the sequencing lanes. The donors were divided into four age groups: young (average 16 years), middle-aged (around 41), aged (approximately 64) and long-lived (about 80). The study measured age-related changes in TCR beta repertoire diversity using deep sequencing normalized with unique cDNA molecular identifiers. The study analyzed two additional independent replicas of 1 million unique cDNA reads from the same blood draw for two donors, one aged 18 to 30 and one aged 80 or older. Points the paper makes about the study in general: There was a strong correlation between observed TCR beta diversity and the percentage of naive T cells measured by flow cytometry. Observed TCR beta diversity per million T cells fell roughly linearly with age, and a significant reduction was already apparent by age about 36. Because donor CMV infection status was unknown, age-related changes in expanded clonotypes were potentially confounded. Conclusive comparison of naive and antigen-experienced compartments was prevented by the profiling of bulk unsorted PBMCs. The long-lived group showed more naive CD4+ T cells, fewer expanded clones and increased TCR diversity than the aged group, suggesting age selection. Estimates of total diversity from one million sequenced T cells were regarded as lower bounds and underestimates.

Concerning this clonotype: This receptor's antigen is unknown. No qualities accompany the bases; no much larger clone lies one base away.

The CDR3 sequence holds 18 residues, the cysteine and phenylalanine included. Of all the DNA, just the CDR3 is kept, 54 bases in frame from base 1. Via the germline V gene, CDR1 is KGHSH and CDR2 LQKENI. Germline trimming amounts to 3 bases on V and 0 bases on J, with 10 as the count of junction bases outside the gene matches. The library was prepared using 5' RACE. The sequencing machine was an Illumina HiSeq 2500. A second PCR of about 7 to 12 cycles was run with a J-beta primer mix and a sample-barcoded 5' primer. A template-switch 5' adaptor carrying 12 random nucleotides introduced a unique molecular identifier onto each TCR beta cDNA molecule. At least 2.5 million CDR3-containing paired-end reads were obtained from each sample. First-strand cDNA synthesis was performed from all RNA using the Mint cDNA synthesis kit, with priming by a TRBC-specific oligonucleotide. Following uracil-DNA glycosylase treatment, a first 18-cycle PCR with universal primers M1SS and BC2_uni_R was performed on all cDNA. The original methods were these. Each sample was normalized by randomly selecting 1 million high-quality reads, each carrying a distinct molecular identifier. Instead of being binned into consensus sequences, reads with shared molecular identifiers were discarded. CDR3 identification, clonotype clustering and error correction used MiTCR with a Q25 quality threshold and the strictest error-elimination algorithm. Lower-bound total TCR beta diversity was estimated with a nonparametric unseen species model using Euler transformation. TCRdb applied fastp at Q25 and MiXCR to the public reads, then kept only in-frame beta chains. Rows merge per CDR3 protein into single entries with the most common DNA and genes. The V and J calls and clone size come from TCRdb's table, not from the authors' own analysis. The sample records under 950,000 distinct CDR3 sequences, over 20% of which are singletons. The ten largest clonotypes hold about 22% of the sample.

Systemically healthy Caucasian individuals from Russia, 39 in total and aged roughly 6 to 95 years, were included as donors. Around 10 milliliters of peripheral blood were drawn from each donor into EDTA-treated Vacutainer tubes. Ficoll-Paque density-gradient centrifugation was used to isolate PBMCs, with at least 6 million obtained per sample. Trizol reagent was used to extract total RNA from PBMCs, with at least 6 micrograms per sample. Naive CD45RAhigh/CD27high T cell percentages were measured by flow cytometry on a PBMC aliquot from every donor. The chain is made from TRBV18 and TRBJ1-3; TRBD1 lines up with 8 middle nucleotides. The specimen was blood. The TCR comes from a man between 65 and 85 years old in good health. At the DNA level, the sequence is TGTGCCAGCTCACCGAGACAGGGGCGCCTGAGCTCTGGAAACACCATATATTTT. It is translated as CASSPRQGRLSSGNTIYF.